The rows below give T cell receptor beta chains drawn from one sample of a study of T cell responses to AZD1222 COVID-19 vaccine. Clones were sequenced by immunoSEQ multiplex PCR, and TCRdb holds only the in-frame ones, with some missing. The sample consists of about 140,000 clones, 85% to 95% of them appearing once. The sequencing here drew on peripheral blood, taken on day 0 of MenACWY control vaccination. These receptor sequences come from an adult in good health. Both conserved end residues are part of each CDR3. D genes are given only for firm matches. Some rows have no size entry. The others give once, few or many, or a class for an expanded clone.

size: .
D: TRBD2
J: TRBJ2-3
V: TRBV5-1
CDR3: CASSSKREVPDTQYF
DNA: TGCGCCAGCAGCTCCAAGCGGGAGGTTCCAGATACGCAGTATTTT

size: .
D: TRBD1
J: TRBJ1-6
V: TRBV7-2
CDR3: CASSLDRGDSPLHF
DNA: TGTGCCAGCAGCTTAGACAGGGGGGATTCACCCCTCCACTTT

size: once
D: .
J: TRBJ2-5
V: TRBV5-1
CDR3: CASSLRETQYF
DNA: TGCGCCAGCAGCTTACGAGAGACCCAGTACTTC

size: .
D: TRBD1
J: TRBJ1-2
V: TRBV3-1/TRBV3-2
CDR3: CASNPSTGGIGYTF
DNA: TGTGCCAGCAACCCTTCGACAGGGGGCATCGGCTACACCTTC

size: .
D: .
J: TRBJ1-2
V: TRBV5-1
CDR3: CASSLGSQGSSYGYTF
DNA: TGCGCCAGCAGCTTGGGTTCTCAGGGGTCCTCCTATGGCTACACCTTC

size: .
D: .
J: TRBJ1-1
V: TRBV6-5
CDR3: CASSLRSTNTEAFF
DNA: TGTGCCAGCAGCCTCAGGAGTACGAACACTGAAGCTTTCTTT

size: .
D: .
J: TRBJ1-1
V: TRBV6-5
CDR3: CASSYSGANTEAFF
DNA: TGTGCCAGCAGTTACTCGGGGGCGAACACTGAAGCTTTCTTT

size: .
D: TRBD1
J: TRBJ1-1
V: TRBV3-1/TRBV3-2
CDR3: CASSPGGTGRWTEAFF
DNA: TGTGCCAGCAGCCCGGGGGGGACAGGGCGGTGGACTGAAGCTTTCTTT

size: .
D: TRBD1
J: TRBJ2-1
V: TRBV9
CDR3: CASRARGEQFF
DNA: TGTGCCAGCAGAGCCAGGGGGGAGCAGTTCTTC

size: .
D: .
J: TRBJ1-1
V: TRBV2
CDR3: CASSRGLNTEAFF
DNA: TGTGCCAGCTCCCGGGGACTGAACACTGAAGCTTTCTTT

size: once
D: TRBD1
J: TRBJ1-5
V: TRBV19
CDR3: CASSGTGGNQPQHF
DNA: TGTGCCAGTAGCGGGACAGGGGGCAATCAGCCCCAGCATTTT

size: .
D: .
J: TRBJ1-1
V: TRBV9
CDR3: CASSVATGNTEAFF
DNA: TGTGCCAGCAGCGTAGCTACAGGGAACACTGAAGCTTTCTTT

size: .
D: .
J: TRBJ2-7
V: TRBV19
CDR3: CARDGQGGTYEQYF
DNA: TGTGCCAGAGATGGGCAGGGAGGAACCTACGAGCAGTACTTC

size: .
D: TRBD2
J: TRBJ2-5
V: TRBV19
CDR3: CASSPFGTSGAETQYF
DNA: TGTGCCAGTAGTCCGTTTGGGACTAGCGGGGCGGAGACCCAGTACTTC

size: .
D: .
J: TRBJ2-7
V: TRBV5-1
CDR3: CASSLVDSREQYF
DNA: TGCGCCAGCAGCTTGGTAGACAGTCGGGAGCAGTACTTC

size: .
D: .
J: TRBJ2-7
V: TRBV4-1
CDR3: CASSQKDTASYEQYF
DNA: TGCGCCAGCAGCCAAAAGGACACCGCATCCTACGAGCAGTACTTC